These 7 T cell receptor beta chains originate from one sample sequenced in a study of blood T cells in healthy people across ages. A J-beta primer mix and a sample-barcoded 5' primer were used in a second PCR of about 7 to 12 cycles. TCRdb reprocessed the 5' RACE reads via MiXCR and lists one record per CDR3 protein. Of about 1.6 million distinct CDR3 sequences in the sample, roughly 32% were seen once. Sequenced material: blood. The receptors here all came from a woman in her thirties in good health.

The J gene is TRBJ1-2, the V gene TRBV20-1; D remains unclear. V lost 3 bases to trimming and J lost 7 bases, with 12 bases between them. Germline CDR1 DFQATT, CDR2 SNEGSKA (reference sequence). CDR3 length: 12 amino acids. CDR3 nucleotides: TGCAGTGCTAGGCCCGGAGGCTGTGGCTACACCTTC. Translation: CSARPGGCGYTF.

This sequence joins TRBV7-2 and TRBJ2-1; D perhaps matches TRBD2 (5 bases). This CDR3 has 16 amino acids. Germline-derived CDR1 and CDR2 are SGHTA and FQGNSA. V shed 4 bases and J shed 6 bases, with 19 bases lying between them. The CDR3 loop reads CASSSFPGKGLNEQFF. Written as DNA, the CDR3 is TGTGCCAGCAGCTCCTTTCCGGGGAAGGGTCTCAATGAGCAGTTCTTC.

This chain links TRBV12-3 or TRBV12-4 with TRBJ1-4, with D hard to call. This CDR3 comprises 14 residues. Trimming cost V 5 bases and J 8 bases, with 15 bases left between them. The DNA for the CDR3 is TGTGCCAGCAGTGTGACGGCCCTGAGGGAAAAACTGTTTTTT. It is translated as CASSVTALREKLFF.

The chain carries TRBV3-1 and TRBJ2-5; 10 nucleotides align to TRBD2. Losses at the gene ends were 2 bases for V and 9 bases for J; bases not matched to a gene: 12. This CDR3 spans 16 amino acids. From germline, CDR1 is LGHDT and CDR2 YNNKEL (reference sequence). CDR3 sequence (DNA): TGTGCCAGCAGCCAACCTAGGACTAGCGGAGCGTTGGCCCAGTACTTC. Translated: CASSQPRTSGALAQYF.

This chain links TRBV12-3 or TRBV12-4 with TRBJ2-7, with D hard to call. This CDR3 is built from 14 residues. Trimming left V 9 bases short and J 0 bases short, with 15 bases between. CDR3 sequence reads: CASKLQTSSYEQYF. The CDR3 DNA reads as TGTGCCAGTAAGCTACAAACGAGCTCCTACGAGCAGTACTTC.

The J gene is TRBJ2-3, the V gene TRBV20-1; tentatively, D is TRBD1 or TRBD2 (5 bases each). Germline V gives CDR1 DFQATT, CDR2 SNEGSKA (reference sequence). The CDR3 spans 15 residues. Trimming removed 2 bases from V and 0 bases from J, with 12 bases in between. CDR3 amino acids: CSARPGAVSTDTQYF. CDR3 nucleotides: TGCAGTGCTAGACCCGGGGCGGTTAGCACAGATACGCAGTATTTT.

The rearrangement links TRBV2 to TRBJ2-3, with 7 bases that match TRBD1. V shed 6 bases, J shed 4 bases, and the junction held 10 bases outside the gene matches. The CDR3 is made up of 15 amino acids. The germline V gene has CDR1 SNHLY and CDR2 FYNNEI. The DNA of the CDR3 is TGTGCCAGCAGGCCCTCGGGACAGCCCGCAGATACGCAGTATTTT. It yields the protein CASRPSGQPADTQYF.